Listed here are 13 T cell receptor beta chains from one sample, sequenced in a study of early T cells in non-severe SARS-CoV-2 infection. TCRdb reanalysed the 5' RACE reads using MiXCR and keeps one entry per CDR3 protein. The profile shows more than 70,000 distinct CDR3 sequences, about 13% of them singletons. The sample was whole blood. Source of these receptors: an adult who was a healthcare worker with PCR-confirmed SARS-CoV-2 infection or an uninfected control (not recorded which).

The chain combines TRBV7-2 with TRBJ2-7; D remains ambiguous. This CDR3 region has 14 residues. Germline V lookup: CDR1 SGHTA, CDR2 FQGNSA. The V and J ends lost 1 base and 0 bases respectively, with 7 bases between them. The CDR3 sequence is CASSLDVSSYEQYF. CDR3 coding DNA: TGTGCCAGCAGCTTAGACGTCAGCTCCTACGAGCAGTACTTC.

The V gene is TRBV7-9, the J gene TRBJ2-1; D not certain. Trimming shortened V by 3 bases and J by 6 bases, and 9 bases separated the two germline ends. The CDR3 contains 13 residues. In germline, CDR1 is SEHNR, CDR2 FQNEAQ (reference sequence). The CDR3 loop reads CASSFGPSNEQFF. The CDR3 DNA reads as TGTGCCAGCAGCTTTGGGCCTAGCAATGAGCAGTTCTTC.

CDR3 in DNA: TGCAGTGCTAGGCCCCTAGAACAGGGGTTTAGCAATCAGCCCCAGCATTTT. It specifies CSARPLEQGFSNQPQHF. V is TRBV20-1 and J is TRBJ1-5; 7 bases are a match to TRBD1. The CDR3 is 17 residues long. V lost 3 bases and J lost 0; bases outside the gene matches: 11. Per the germline V gene, CDR1 is DFQATT and CDR2 is SNEGSKA (reference sequence).

This clonotype was detected only a few times. This sequence joins TRBV6-2 or TRBV6-3 and TRBJ2-3; a weak D match, TRBD1 (5 bases). Trimming left V 8 bases short and J 6 bases short, with 12 bases between. The CDR3 has 12 amino acids. In germline, CDR1 is MNHEY, CDR2 SVGEGT. CDR3 sequence: CASSGYSDTQYF. The CDR3 coding sequence is TGTGCCAGCTCAGGGTATTCGGATACGCAGTATTTT.

The J gene is TRBJ1-2, the V gene TRBV19; D is uncertain. Germline CDR1 LNHDA, CDR2 SQIVND (reference sequence). CDR3 length equals 14 residues. The V gene lost 0 bases and the J gene lost 2 bases, with 7 bases spanning the gap. CDR3 bases: TGTGCCAGTAGTATAGATCTCATAAACTATGGCTACACCTTC. This translates into CASSIDLINYGYTF.

This clonotype was recorded a few times. The chain links TRBV29-1 to TRBJ2-7; the match to TRBD1 covers 10 bases. V trimming: 7 bases; J trimming: 2 bases; junction bases outside the gene matches: 5. The germline V gene has CDR1 SQVTM and CDR2 ANQGSEA. This CDR3 is built from 13 residues. The DNA of the CDR3 is TGCAGCGCAAGGGACAGGGGAACCTACGAGCAGTACTTC. It specifies CSARDRGTYEQYF.

The sample holds many counts of this clonotype. This CDR3 is CASSNRDTFYGYTF. The CDR3 DNA sequence: TGTGCCAGCAGCAACCGGGACACCTTCTATGGCTACACCTTC. V and J are TRBV3-1 and TRBJ1-2; perhaps TRBD1 as D (6 bases). The CDR3 extends over 14 amino acids. Per the germline V gene, CDR1 is LGHDT and CDR2 is YNNKEL (reference sequence). Deletions cut 5 bases from V and 4 bases from J, with 14 bases between.

This clonotype was seen a few times. This chain uses TRBV7-2 with TRBJ1-2; D may be TRBD1 (5 bases). The germline V gene encodes CDR1 SGHTA and CDR2 FQGNSA. The CDR3 length is 13 residues. Between the trimmed V and J ends, which lost 1 base and 8 bases, there was a span of 11 bases. DNA of the CDR3: TGTGCCAGCAGCTTAGGATTGGGGACCGGCTACACCTTC. Encoded protein: CASSLGLGTGYTF.

This clonotype was observed many times. This chain joins TRBV6-2 or TRBV6-3 and TRBJ1-5, with D possibly TRBD1 on 6 matching bases. Germline CDR1 is MNHEY and CDR2 is SVGEGT. V lost 2 bases to trimming and J lost 6 bases, with 14 bases between them. This CDR3 has 15 amino acids. The CDR3 loop is CASSYSGGLGQPQHF. CDR3 in DNA: TGTGCCAGCAGTTACAGCGGGGGGCTGGGTCAGCCCCAGCATTTT.

The chain combines TRBV4-2 with TRBJ2-1; TRBD2 might be the D (5 bases). The CDR3 extends over 14 amino acids. CDR1 is LGHNA, CDR2 YNFKEQ, per germline. V was clipped by 0 bases and J by 6 bases, with 9 bases between them. DNA for the CDR3: TGTGCCAGCAGCCAAGATAGGGAGCCCAATGAGCAGTTCTTC. The encoded protein is CASSQDREPNEQFF.

The chain joins TRBV5-5 to TRBJ2-7; D is ambiguous. Germline loops: CDR1 SGHKS, CDR2 YYEKEE (reference sequence). With 2 bases removed from V and 2 bases from J, the gap between germline ends came to 5 bases. CDR3 length: 12 amino acids. CDR3 sequence: CASSFGPYEQYF. The CDR3 DNA is TGTGCCAGCAGCTTTGGACCCTACGAGCAGTACTTC.

The genes are TRBV3-1 and TRBJ1-6, with D possibly TRBD1 on 5 matching bases. Germline values: CDR1 LGHDT, CDR2 YNNKEL (reference sequence). Trimming took 2 bases from V and 10 from J, leaving 12 bases between them. This CDR3 has 14 amino acids. CDR3 in DNA: TGTGCCAGCAGCCAATTGGAGGGGAACTCACCCCTCCACTTT. Encoded protein: CASSQLEGNSPLHF.

The rearrangement links TRBV7-9 to TRBJ1-6; 8 bases match TRBD1. The CDR3 length is 17 residues. Germline lookup yields CDR1 SEHNR and CDR2 FQNEAQ (reference sequence). V lost 5 bases to trimming and J lost 0 bases; unmatched junction nucleotides: 6. The CDR3 region has the DNA TGTGCCAGCAGCAGACGGGACAGGAGCTCCTATAATTCACCCCTCCACTTT. Its translation: CASSRRDRSSYNSPLHF.